Below are 20 T cell receptor beta chains sequenced from a single sample in a study of shared clonotypes between healthy human individuals. The method was immunoSEQ multiplex PCR; TCRdb's version includes in-frame clones alone and lacks a portion of them. The sample has around 2,100,000 clones, approximately 94% seen once. CD45RO-negative, CCR7-selected cells formed the naive CD8 fraction, which excluded terminally differentiated effector memory CD45RA+ cells. Material for sequencing was naive CD8+ T cells sorted from blood. The receptor set was obtained from a man aged 18-30 years in good health.

V is TRBV7-9 and J is TRBJ2-3, with D uncertain. Deletions cut 1 base from V and 5 bases from J, with 7 bases between. The CDR3 covers 13 residues. Per the germline V gene, CDR1 is SEHNR and CDR2 is FQNEAQ (reference sequence). CDR3 DNA sequence: TGTGCCAGCAGCTTAGTCAGTTTAGATACGCAGTATTTT. This encodes CASSLVSLDTQYF. The variable domain in full, with the rest retrieved from reference TRBV7-9 and TRBJ2-3, is DTGVSQNPRHKITKRGQNVTFRCDPISEHNRLYWYRQTLGQGPEFLTYFQNEAQLEKSRLLSDRFSAERPKGSFSTLEIQRTEQGDSAMYLCASSLVSLDTQYFGPGTRLTVL.

The rearrangement joins TRBV11-2 to TRBJ1-2; no reliable D call. Trimming took off 6 bases at V and 2 bases at J, with 10 bases between the two ends. The CDR3 is 13 amino acids. Germline CDR1 and CDR2: SGHAT and FQNNGV. The CDR3 sequence is CASSSDGNYGYTF. CDR3 nucleotides: TGTGCCAGCAGTTCGGACGGGAACTATGGCTACACCTTC.

The V call is TRBV19, the J call TRBJ2-1; D possibly corresponds to TRBD2 (7 bases). With 1 base removed from V and 3 bases from J, the gap between germline ends came to 13 bases. The germline gives CDR1 LNHDA, CDR2 SQIVND (reference sequence). CDR3 size: 16 residues. The CDR3 here is CASSIVSGGGYNEQFF. DNA of the CDR3: TGTGCCAGTAGTATAGTGTCGGGGGGCGGCTACAATGAGCAGTTCTTC.

The rearrangement links TRBV28 to TRBJ1-5; D may be TRBD1 (5 bases). This CDR3 is built from 18 residues. Germline V gives CDR1 MDHEN, CDR2 SYDVKM. V was trimmed by 3 bases and J by 6 bases, leaving 24 bases between them. The CDR3 protein is CASSFLRYEQGAGQPQHF. The CDR3 DNA follows: TGTGCCAGCAGTTTCCTAAGATACGAGCAGGGTGCGGGTCAGCCCCAGCATTTT.

The rearrangement joins TRBV11-2 to TRBJ1-4; D remains ambiguous. Germline CDR1 reads SGHAT; CDR2 reads FQNNGV. Trimming left V 3 bases short and J 0 bases short, with 5 bases between. The CDR3 totals 14 residues. DNA for the CDR3: TGTGCCAGCAGCTTTACAGCAACTAATGAAAAACTGTTTTTT. Translation: CASSFTATNEKLFF.

This chain links TRBV25-1 with TRBJ1-6, with TRBD1 identical over 8 bases. CDR1 and CDR2 from the germline V gene are MGHDK and SYGVNS. Germline trimming cut 4 bases from V and 7 bases from J; bases unmatched to any gene: 9. The length of the CDR3 is 16 residues. In DNA, the CDR3 is TGTGCCAGCAGTGGCTTCGGACAGGGCCCAAATTCACCCCTCCACTTT. Translated: CASSGFGQGPNSPLHF.

V gene TRBV4-1 combines with J gene TRBJ2-4; D gene ambiguous. Germline values: CDR1 MGHRA, CDR2 YSYEKL. The CDR3 is 14 residues long. Trimming stripped 4 bases from V and 8 bases from J, with 15 bases between. The CDR3, as DNA: TGCGCCAGCAGCCCCCGCCCTGCGGACGACATTCAGTACTTC. Its protein is CASSPRPADDIQYF.

V gene TRBV28 combines with J gene TRBJ2-5; D gene ambiguous. CDR1 and CDR2 from the germline V gene are MDHEN and SYDVKM. This CDR3 region has 15 residues. Deletions cut 1 base from V and 0 bases from J, with 9 bases between. The CDR3 bases are TGTGCCAGCAGTTTATCCATGACGGACCAAGAGACCCAGTACTTC. Its protein product is CASSLSMTDQETQYF.

The chain couples TRBV4-3 to TRBJ2-3; 8 positions agree with TRBD2. This CDR3 spans 14 amino acids. V dropped 4 bases and J dropped 5; count of bases not matched to a gene: 5. Germline values: CDR1 LGHNA, CDR2 YSLEER. CDR3 sequence (DNA): TGCGCCAGCAGCCCGACTAGCGTTGTAGATACGCAGTATTTT. This codes for CASSPTSVVDTQYF.

The table lists this clone with a few counts. The chain is built from TRBV6-6 and TRBJ1-5, with 7 bases that match TRBD1. Germline-derived CDR1 and CDR2 are MNHNY and SVGAGI (reference sequence). The CDR3 is 13 residues long. J was trimmed by 7 bases and V by 8 bases; bases with no gene match: 8. The CDR3 is CASEGRGRQPQHF. As DNA, the CDR3 is TGTGCCAGCGAAGGCAGGGGGAGGCAGCCCCAGCATTTT.

This clone appeared a single time. The CDR3 spells CASSLTGANQETQYF. DNA for the CDR3: TGCGCCAGCAGCTTGACGGGGGCTAACCAAGAGACCCAGTACTTC. This rearrangement joins TRBV4-1 to TRBJ2-5; perhaps D is TRBD1 or TRBD2 (6 bases each). The CDR3 sequence is 15 residues long. The germline gives CDR1 MGHRA, CDR2 YSYEKL. The V gene lost 5 bases and the J gene lost 0 bases, with 13 bases spanning the gap.

This chain connects TRBV5-6 to TRBJ2-3; D is ambiguous. The CDR3 is made up of 15 amino acids. Per germline, CDR1 SGHDT and CDR2 YYEEEE. The V end lost 2 bases, the J end lost 0 bases, and 10 bases lay between the germline ends. CDR3 DNA: TGTGCCAGCAGCTTTGACTTCCCTAGCACAGATACGCAGTATTTT. Its translation is CASSFDFPSTDTQYF.

A remark on this clone: Other DNA sequences in this sample translate to the same CDR3. The J gene is TRBJ1-1, the V gene TRBV15; D is undetermined. V was trimmed by 3 bases and J by 6 bases, leaving 14 bases between them. CDR1 and CDR2 from the germline V gene are LNHNV and YYDKDF (reference sequence). The CDR3 is 14 residues long. The CDR3 sequence is CATSSSRGVAEAFF. The CDR3 DNA follows: TGTGCCACCAGCAGTAGCCGAGGTGTCGCTGAAGCTTTCTTT.

The chain uses TRBV5-1 and TRBJ1-1; tentatively, D is TRBD1 (6 bases). Germline CDR1 reads SGHRS; CDR2 reads YFSETQ. Trimming left V 1 base short and J 3 bases short, with 19 bases between. The length of the CDR3 is 17 residues. The DNA for the CDR3 is TGCGCCAGCAGCTTGCATCTTGGGACACCAATCGACACTGAAGCTTTCTTT. This translates into CASSLHLGTPIDTEAFF.

The chain carries TRBV7-9 and TRBJ2-2; 7 bases line up with TRBD1. From germline, CDR1 is SEHNR and CDR2 FQNEAQ (reference sequence). With V trimmed by 4 bases and J by 2 bases, 7 bases remained unmatched. CDR3 length: 16 residues. This CDR3 is CASSSRQGRNTGELFF. The CDR3 DNA reads TGTGCCAGCAGCTCCCGACAGGGCAGAAACACCGGGGAGCTGTTTTTT.

The rearrangement joins TRBV5-5 to TRBJ2-1, with 9 bases identical to TRBD2. The CDR3 sequence is 14 residues long. Germline V gene sequence: CDR1 SGHKS, CDR2 YYEKEE (reference sequence). V was clipped by 7 bases and J by 10 bases; unmatched bases: 12. The CDR3, as DNA: TGTGCCAGCGGCCCTTTAGCGGGAGAACTCGAGCAGTTCTTC. Amino acids: CASGPLAGELEQFF.

This chain connects TRBV7-9 to TRBJ2-3; D is unresolved. The CDR3 consists of 14 residues. From germline, CDR1 is SEHNR and CDR2 FQNEAQ (reference sequence). Between the trimmed V and J ends, which lost 1 base and 4 bases, there was a span of 9 bases. This CDR3 reads CASSLVEFADTQYF. The CDR3 nucleotides are TGTGCCAGCAGCTTAGTAGAATTCGCAGATACGCAGTATTTT.

This chain links TRBV14 with TRBJ2-3; 11 bases line up with TRBD2. The CDR3 is 17 residues long. V dropped 0 bases and J dropped 5; count of bases not matched to a gene: 7. The V gene's germline CDR1 is SGHDN and CDR2 FVKESK. The CDR3 bases are TGTGCCAGCAGCCAAGAGGAACTAGCGGGGGAGGAAGATACGCAGTATTTT. Its translation: CASSQEELAGEEDTQYF. Complete variable domain (other parts from reference TRBV14 and TRBJ2-3): EAGVTQFPSHSVIEKGQTVTLRCDPISGHDNLYWYRRVMGKEIKFLLHFVKESKQDESGMPNNRFLAERTGGTYSTLKVQPAELEDSGVYFCASSQEELAGEEDTQYFGPGTRLTVL.

This chain joins TRBV5-1 and TRBJ2-2, with D possibly being TRBD1 (5 bases). The CDR3 has 14 residues. CDR1 is SGHRS, CDR2 YFSETQ, per germline. The ends were cut back, 4 bases at V and 3 bases at J, with 10 bases in the middle. The CDR3 DNA follows: TGCGCCAGCAGCGAGGACACATACACCGGGGAGCTGTTTTTT. It is translated as CASSEDTYTGELFF.

The chain has TRBV6-5 and TRBJ2-7; 7 bases line up with TRBD2. The CDR3 totals 13 residues. Germline CDR1 MNHEY, CDR2 SVGAGI. Trimming took 9 bases from V and 2 from J; bases not matched to a gene: 7. The CDR3 region is CASTSVYPYEQYF. The CDR3 DNA reads as TGTGCCAGTACTAGCGTCTACCCCTACGAGCAGTACTTC.